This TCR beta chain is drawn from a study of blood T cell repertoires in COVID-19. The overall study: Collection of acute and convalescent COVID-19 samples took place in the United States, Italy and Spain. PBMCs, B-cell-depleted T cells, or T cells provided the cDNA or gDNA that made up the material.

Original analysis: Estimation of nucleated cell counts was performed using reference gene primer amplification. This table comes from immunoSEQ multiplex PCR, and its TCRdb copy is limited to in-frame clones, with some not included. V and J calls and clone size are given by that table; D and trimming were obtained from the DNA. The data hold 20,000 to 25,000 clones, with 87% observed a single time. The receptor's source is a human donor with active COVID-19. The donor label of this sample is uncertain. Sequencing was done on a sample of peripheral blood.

CDR3 sequence reads: CASSVDLAGNYNEQFF. CDR3 sequence (DNA): TGTGCCAGCAGCGTAGACCTAGCGGGTAACTACAATGAGCAGTTCTTC. V is TRBV9 and J is TRBJ2-1; 8 bases agree with TRBD2. This CDR3 is built from 16 residues. V gave up 0 bases and J gave up 3 bases; unmatched junction bases: 5. The V gene's germline CDR1 is SGDLS and CDR2 YYNGEE. The full variable domain, in which reference TRBV9 and TRBJ2-1 provide the parts outside the CDR3, is DSGVTQTPKHLITATGQRVTLRCSPRSGDLSVYWYQQSLDQGLQFLIQYYNGEERAKGNILERFSAQQFPDLHSELNLSSLELGDSALYFCASSVDLAGNYNEQFFGPGTRLTVL.